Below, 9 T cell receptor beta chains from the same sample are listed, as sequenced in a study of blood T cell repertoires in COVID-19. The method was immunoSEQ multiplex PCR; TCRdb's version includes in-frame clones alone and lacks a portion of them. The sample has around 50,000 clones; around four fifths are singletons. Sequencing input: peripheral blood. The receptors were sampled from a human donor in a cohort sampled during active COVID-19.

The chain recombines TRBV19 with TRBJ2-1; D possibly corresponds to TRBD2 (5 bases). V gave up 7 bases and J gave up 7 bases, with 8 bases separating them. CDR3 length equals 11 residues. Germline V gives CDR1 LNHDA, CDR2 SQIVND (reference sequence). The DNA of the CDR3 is TGTGCCAGTACTAGCTGGAATGAGCAGTTCTTC. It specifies CASTSWNEQFF.

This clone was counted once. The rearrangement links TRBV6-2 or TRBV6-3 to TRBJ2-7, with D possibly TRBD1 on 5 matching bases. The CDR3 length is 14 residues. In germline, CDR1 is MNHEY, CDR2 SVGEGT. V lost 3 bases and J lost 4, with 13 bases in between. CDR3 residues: CASSYEKGRYEQYF. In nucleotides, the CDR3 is TGTGCCAGCAGTTATGAAAAGGGGCGGTACGAGCAGTACTTC.

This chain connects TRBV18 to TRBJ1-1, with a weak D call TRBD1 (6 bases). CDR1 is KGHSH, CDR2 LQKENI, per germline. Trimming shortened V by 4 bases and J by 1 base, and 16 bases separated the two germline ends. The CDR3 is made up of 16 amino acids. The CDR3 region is CASSRIRQQGNTEAFF. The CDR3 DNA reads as TGTGCCAGCTCACGTATCCGGCAACAGGGGAACACTGAAGCTTTCTTT. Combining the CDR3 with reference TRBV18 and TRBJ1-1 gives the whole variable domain NAGVMQNPRHLVRRRGQEARLRCSPMKGHSHVYWYRQLPEEGLKFMVYLQKENIIDESGMPKERFSAEFPKEGPSILRIQQVVRGDSAAYFCASSRIRQQGNTEAFFGQGTRLTVV.

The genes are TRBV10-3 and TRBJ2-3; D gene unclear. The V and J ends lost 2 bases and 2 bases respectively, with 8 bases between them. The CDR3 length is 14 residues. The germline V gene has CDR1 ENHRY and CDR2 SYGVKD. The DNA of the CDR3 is TGTGCCATCAGTGAGCCGGTCTCCACAGATACGCAGTATTTT. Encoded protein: CAISEPVSTDTQYF.

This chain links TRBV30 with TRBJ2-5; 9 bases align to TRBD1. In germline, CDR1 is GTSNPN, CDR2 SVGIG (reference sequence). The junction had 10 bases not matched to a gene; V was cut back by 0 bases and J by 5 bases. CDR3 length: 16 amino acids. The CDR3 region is CAWSVKVGQGSETQYF. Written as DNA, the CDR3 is TGTGCCTGGAGTGTTAAGGTCGGACAGGGGTCGGAGACCCAGTACTTC. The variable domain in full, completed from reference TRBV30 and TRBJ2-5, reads SQTIHQWPATLVQPVGSPLSLECTVEGTSNPNLYWYRQAAGRGLQLLFYSVGIGQISSEVPQNLSASRPQDRQFILSSKKLLLSDSGFYLCAWSVKVGQGSETQYFGPGTRLLVL.

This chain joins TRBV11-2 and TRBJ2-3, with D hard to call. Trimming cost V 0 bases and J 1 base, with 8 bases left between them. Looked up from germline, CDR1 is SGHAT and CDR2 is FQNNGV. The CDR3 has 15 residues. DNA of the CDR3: TGTGCCAGCAGCTTAGACAGGCCAGGCACAGATACGCAGTATTTT. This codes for CASSLDRPGTDTQYF.

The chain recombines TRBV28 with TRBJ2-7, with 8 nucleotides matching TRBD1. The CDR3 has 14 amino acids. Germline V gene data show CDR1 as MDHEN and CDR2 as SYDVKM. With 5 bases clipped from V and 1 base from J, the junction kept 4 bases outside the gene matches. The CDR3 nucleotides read TGTGCCAGCAGTCCCCAGGGGGCTTCCTACGAGCAGTACTTC. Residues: CASSPQGASYEQYF.

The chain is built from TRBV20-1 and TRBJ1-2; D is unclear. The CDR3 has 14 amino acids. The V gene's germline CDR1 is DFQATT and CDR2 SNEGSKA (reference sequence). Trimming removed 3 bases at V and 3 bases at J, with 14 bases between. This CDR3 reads CSASSPSGDYGYTF. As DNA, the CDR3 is TGCAGTGCTAGTTCTCCATCCGGGGACTATGGCTACACCTTC.

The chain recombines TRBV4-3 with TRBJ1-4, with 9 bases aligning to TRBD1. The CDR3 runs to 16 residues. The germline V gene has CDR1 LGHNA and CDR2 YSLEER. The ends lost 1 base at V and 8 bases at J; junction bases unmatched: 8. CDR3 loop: CASSQAPGQGGEKLFF. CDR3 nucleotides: TGCGCCAGCAGCCAAGCCCCGGGACAGGGAGGGGAAAAACTGTTTTTT.